The entry below gives a single T cell receptor (beta chain) sequence along with its context. Its antigen remains unidentified. The sample comes from a study of T cell responses to AZD1222 COVID-19 vaccine. Study results and caveats: Among AZD1222 vaccinees, only six or seven were seropositive at baseline. Within unmutated variant regions lay the reported targets of nearly half of spike-specific TCRs. Once two AZD1222 doses were given, Spike-specific TCR breadth and depth went up. It should be noted that donors were predominantly white British and more often female, and clonal diversity was possibly underestimated.

Only in-frame clones appear in the TCRdb table, and some are missing; sequencing was by immunoSEQ multiplex PCR. The table has approximately 90,000 clones, roughly 87% seen once. CDR3 size: 17 residues. Germline values: CDR1 MNHNS, CDR2 SASEGT. The V gene end was trimmed by 4 bases and the J gene end by 4 bases; junction bases not matched to a gene: 13. The specimen was peripheral blood, collected on day 0 of AZD1222 vaccination. The rearrangement links TRBV6-1 to TRBJ1-5; 7 nucleotides line up with TRBD1. This sequence was found in an adult in good health. DNA for the CDR3: TGTGCCAGCAGTGGTCCCTATCCAGGGGGTTCAAATCAGCCCCAGCATTTT. Protein: CASSGPYPGGSNQPQHF.